These T cell receptor beta chains were read from a single sample in a study of control samples from healthy donors and cancer patients. The repertoire was sequenced with immunoSEQ multiplex PCR; TCRdb's copy has only in-frame clones and lacks some. Here the sample spans tens of thousands of clones, around 90% being singletons. Sequenced: PBMCs. These receptors were taken from a woman between 50 and 59 years old with colorectal cancer. CDR3s include the opening cysteine and the closing phenylalanine or tryptophan. D genes are given only for firm matches. Clone size is given for some rows only: seen once, a few or many times, or a class if the clone is expanded.

abundance: NA
len: 16
v_gene: TRBV7-2
j_gene: TRBJ2-2
d_gene: TRBD1
CDR3nt: TGTGCCAGCAGCTCGGGCAGGGGGACAGGCACCGGGGAGCTGTTTTTT
CDR3aa: CASSSGRGTGTGELFF

abundance: NA
len: 16
v_gene: TRBV6-2/TRBV6-3
j_gene: TRBJ1-2
d_gene: TRBD1
CDR3nt: TGTGCCAGCAGTTCCGGGACAGGGGGTACTAACTATGGCTACACCTTC
CDR3aa: CASSSGTGGTNYGYTF

abundance: NA
len: 15
v_gene: TRBV5-1
j_gene: TRBJ2-3
d_gene: TRBD1
CDR3nt: TGCGCCAGCACCTTAAAGGACAGGGGAACAGATACGCAGTATTTT
CDR3aa: CASTLKDRGTDTQYF

abundance: NA
len: 16
v_gene: TRBV6-6
j_gene: TRBJ2-1
d_gene: TRBD1
CDR3nt: TGTGCCAGCAGACCCCCGGGACAGGGGGCTTACAATGAGCAGTTCTTC
CDR3aa: CASRPPGQGAYNEQFF

abundance: NA
len: 15
v_gene: TRBV5-8
j_gene: TRBJ1-1
d_gene: NA
CDR3nt: TGTGCCAGCACCCTACCCGGCGCCCCGAACACTGAAGCTTTCTTT
CDR3aa: CASTLPGAPNTEAFF

abundance: NA
len: 15
v_gene: TRBV9
j_gene: TRBJ2-1
d_gene: NA
CDR3nt: TGTGCCAGCAGCGCGATACAGAATCCCTACAATGAGCAGTTCTTC
CDR3aa: CASSAIQNPYNEQFF

abundance: NA
len: 13
v_gene: TRBV6-5
j_gene: TRBJ1-2
d_gene: TRBD1
CDR3nt: TGTGCCAGCGGAGAGGGGGCCTATAATGGCTACACCTTC
CDR3aa: CASGEGAYNGYTF

abundance: once
len: 14
v_gene: TRBV4-1
j_gene: TRBJ1-1
d_gene: NA
CDR3nt: TGCGCCAGCAGCCCATTATGGGGGGTCACTGAAGCTTTCTTT
CDR3aa: CASSPLWGVTEAFF

abundance: NA
len: 15
v_gene: TRBV6-1
j_gene: TRBJ1-6
d_gene: TRBD1
CDR3nt: TGTGCCAGCAGTGAAAGGACAGGGGGCGATTCACCCCTCCACTTT
CDR3aa: CASSERTGGDSPLHF

abundance: NA
len: 15
v_gene: TRBV28
j_gene: TRBJ1-3
d_gene: TRBD1
CDR3nt: TGTGCCAGCAGTACCCGGACAGGGAGAGGAAACACCATATATTTT
CDR3aa: CASSTRTGRGNTIYF

abundance: NA
len: 18
v_gene: TRBV10-3
j_gene: TRBJ1-5
d_gene: TRBD1
CDR3nt: TGTGCCATCAGTGAGACCGGGACAGGGGTTGGCGGCAATCAGCCCCAGCATTTT
CDR3aa: CAISETGTGVGGNQPQHF

abundance: NA
len: 15
v_gene: TRBV5-6
j_gene: TRBJ1-5
d_gene: NA
CDR3nt: TGTGCCAGCAGCTTGAGGACCCTTAGCAATCAGCCCCAGCATTTT
CDR3aa: CASSLRTLSNQPQHF

abundance: few
len: 14
v_gene: TRBV6-5
j_gene: TRBJ2-5
d_gene: TRBD2
CDR3nt: TGTGCCAGCAGTTTACTAGCGGGGATTGAGACCCAGTACTTC
CDR3aa: CASSLLAGIETQYF

abundance: NA
len: 13
v_gene: TRBV7-8
j_gene: TRBJ1-5
d_gene: NA
CDR3nt: TGTGCCAGCAGCAAGGACAGCAATCAGCCCCAGCATTTT
CDR3aa: CASSKDSNQPQHF

abundance: few
len: 13
v_gene: TRBV7-9
j_gene: TRBJ1-6
d_gene: NA
CDR3nt: TGTGCCAGCAGCTTAGCGGGGGGTTCACCCCTCCACTTT
CDR3aa: CASSLAGGSPLHF

abundance: NA
len: 16
v_gene: TRBV24-1
j_gene: TRBJ2-5
d_gene: NA
CDR3nt: TGTGCCACCAGTGACGGCGGGACTCAGTTCGGGGAGACCCAGTACTTC
CDR3aa: CATSDGGTQFGETQYF

abundance: NA
len: 14
v_gene: TRBV28
j_gene: TRBJ1-1
d_gene: NA
CDR3nt: TGTGCCAGCAGTCCCTCTGGCCGGAACACTGAAGCTTTCTTT
CDR3aa: CASSPSGRNTEAFF

abundance: NA
len: 14
v_gene: TRBV30
j_gene: TRBJ1-1
d_gene: NA
CDR3nt: TGTGCCTGGACTCCTCCTGGGGAGTACACTGAAGCTTTCTTT
CDR3aa: CAWTPPGEYTEAFF

abundance: NA
len: 12
v_gene: TRBV10-3
j_gene: TRBJ2-3
d_gene: NA
CDR3nt: TGTGCCATCAGTGAGTCTTTGAACAGGGCGTATTTT
CDR3aa: CAISESLNRAYF

abundance: few
len: 14
v_gene: TRBV6-5
j_gene: TRBJ1-1
d_gene: TRBD1
CDR3nt: TGTGCCAGCAGCACCGGGACAGAGAACACTGAAGCTTTCTTT
CDR3aa: CASSTGTENTEAFF

abundance: NA
len: 16
v_gene: TRBV6-1
j_gene: TRBJ2-6
d_gene: NA
CDR3nt: TGTGCCAGCAGTGAACAAAGGGGCTCTGGGGCCAACGTCCTGACTTTC
CDR3aa: CASSEQRGSGANVLTF

abundance: NA
len: 14
v_gene: TRBV6-1
j_gene: TRBJ1-5
d_gene: NA
CDR3nt: TGTGCCAGCAAACAGCAGGGTACCAATCAGCCCCAGCATTTT
CDR3aa: CASKQQGTNQPQHF

abundance: NA
len: 16
v_gene: TRBV14
j_gene: TRBJ1-6
d_gene: NA
CDR3nt: TGTGCCAGCAGCCAAGTGGTAAACTCCTATAATTCACCCCTCCACTTT
CDR3aa: CASSQVVNSYNSPLHF

abundance: NA
len: 15
v_gene: TRBV30
j_gene: TRBJ1-6
d_gene: NA
CDR3nt: TGTGCCTGGAGTGTTGCCGGGACACCCAATTCACCCCTCCACTTT
CDR3aa: CAWSVAGTPNSPLHF

abundance: NA
len: 13
v_gene: TRBV28
j_gene: TRBJ1-2
d_gene: NA
CDR3nt: TGTGCCAGCTACGGGAGCGTAGACTATGGCTACACCTTC
CDR3aa: CASYGSVDYGYTF

abundance: NA
len: 13
v_gene: TRBV11-2
j_gene: TRBJ1-1
d_gene: NA
CDR3nt: TGTGCCAGCAGCCCGACAGGTTGTACTGAAGCTTTCTTT
CDR3aa: CASSPTGCTEAFF

abundance: NA
len: 16
v_gene: TRBV18
j_gene: TRBJ2-5
d_gene: TRBD2
CDR3nt: TGTGCCAGCTCACCACCCAGAGCGGGGGGACAAGAGACCCAGTACTTC
CDR3aa: CASSPPRAGGQETQYF

abundance: NA
len: 13
v_gene: TRBV6-5
j_gene: TRBJ1-5
d_gene: NA
CDR3nt: TGTGCCAGCAGTTACTCTATTGGTCAGCCCCAGCATTTT
CDR3aa: CASSYSIGQPQHF

abundance: NA
len: 15
v_gene: TRBV7-2
j_gene: TRBJ1-2
d_gene: TRBD1
CDR3nt: TGTGCCAGCACCCCTCAGGCAGGGGGCGACTATGGCTACACCTTC
CDR3aa: CASTPQAGGDYGYTF

abundance: NA
len: 16
v_gene: TRBV7-9
j_gene: TRBJ1-4
d_gene: NA
CDR3nt: TGTGCCAGCAGCTTAGGTTCCGGTTCAACTAATGAAAAACTGTTTTTT
CDR3aa: CASSLGSGSTNEKLFF

abundance: NA
len: 14
v_gene: TRBV6-2/TRBV6-3
j_gene: TRBJ2-2
d_gene: NA
CDR3nt: TGTGCCAGCAGTTTAGCAAAAAACACCGGGGAGCTGTTTTTT
CDR3aa: CASSLAKNTGELFF

abundance: NA
len: 16
v_gene: TRBV10-3
j_gene: TRBJ2-5
d_gene: NA
CDR3nt: TGTGCCATCAGTAAAAGCCGGGGGACGTACCAAGAGACCCAGTACTTC
CDR3aa: CAISKSRGTYQETQYF

abundance: NA
len: 16
v_gene: TRBV5-4
j_gene: TRBJ1-5
d_gene: TRBD1
CDR3nt: TGTGCCAGCAGCTTGGGAAAAGGGGGCGATGATCAGCCCCAGCATTTT
CDR3aa: CASSLGKGGDDQPQHF

abundance: NA
len: 14
v_gene: TRBV28
j_gene: TRBJ2-5
d_gene: TRBD1
CDR3nt: TGTGCCAGCAGTTTATTAGGGGGCCCGGAGACCCAGTACTTC
CDR3aa: CASSLLGGPETQYF

abundance: NA
len: 14
v_gene: TRBV2
j_gene: TRBJ2-3
d_gene: NA
CDR3nt: TGTGCCAGCAAAGGGGCCCTCCCCACAGATACGCAGTATTTT
CDR3aa: CASKGALPTDTQYF

abundance: NA
len: 11
v_gene: TRBV2
j_gene: TRBJ1-3
d_gene: NA
CDR3nt: TGTGCCAGCAGTCTGGGAAACACCATATATTTT
CDR3aa: CASSLGNTIYF

abundance: NA
len: 12
v_gene: TRBV29-1
j_gene: TRBJ1-2
d_gene: NA
CDR3nt: TGCAGCGTTGGTGGCGGGGGGTATGGCTACACCTTC
CDR3aa: CSVGGGGYGYTF

abundance: NA
len: 15
v_gene: TRBV5-1
j_gene: TRBJ2-2
d_gene: NA
CDR3nt: TGCGCCAGCAGCTCCTTAGAAGGCCCCACCGGGGAGCTGTTTTTT
CDR3aa: CASSSLEGPTGELFF

abundance: NA
len: 18
v_gene: TRBV7-2
j_gene: TRBJ2-1
d_gene: TRBD2
CDR3nt: TGTGCCAGCAGCTTAGTCGGGCTAGCGGGGGTTACCTACAATGAGCAGTTCTTC
CDR3aa: CASSLVGLAGVTYNEQFF

abundance: NA
len: 14
v_gene: TRBV7-2
j_gene: TRBJ2-2
d_gene: NA
CDR3nt: TGTGCCAGCAGCTTTAATATGAACACCGGGGAGCTGTTTTTT
CDR3aa: CASSFNMNTGELFF

abundance: few
len: 13
v_gene: TRBV5-5
j_gene: TRBJ2-3
d_gene: NA
CDR3nt: TGTGCCAGCAGCCCGATGTGGGAAGATACGCAGTATTTT
CDR3aa: CASSPMWEDTQYF

abundance: NA
len: 13
v_gene: TRBV5-6
j_gene: TRBJ1-6
d_gene: NA
CDR3nt: TGTGCCAGCAGCTTGCGTGGGCGTTCACCCCTCCACTTT
CDR3aa: CASSLRGRSPLHF

abundance: once
len: 15
v_gene: TRBV10-1
j_gene: TRBJ2-1
d_gene: NA
CDR3nt: TGCGCCAGCCCCAGGGGCTACCACATGGGTAGTAGGCAGTTCTTC
CDR3aa: CASPRGYHMGSRQFF

abundance: NA
len: 15
v_gene: TRBV30
j_gene: TRBJ1-4
d_gene: TRBD1
CDR3nt: TGTGCCTGGACCCTACAGGGGGGGGTTAGCGAAAAACTGTTTTTT
CDR3aa: CAWTLQGGVSEKLFF

abundance: NA
len: 14
v_gene: TRBV6-5
j_gene: TRBJ1-6
d_gene: NA
CDR3nt: TGTGCCAGCAACGCTCAGGGGAGCAATTCACCCCTCCACTTT
CDR3aa: CASNAQGSNSPLHF

abundance: medium-sized
len: 14
v_gene: TRBV2
j_gene: TRBJ2-6
d_gene: TRBD1
CDR3nt: TGTGCCAGACAGGGGGCGGCTGGGGCCAACGTCCTGACTTTC
CDR3aa: CARQGAAGANVLTF

abundance: NA
len: 17
v_gene: TRBV4-1
j_gene: TRBJ2-3
d_gene: NA
CDR3nt: TGCGCCAGCAGCCAAGATGCTGGACTACGAGGGCAAGATACGCAGTATTTT
CDR3aa: CASSQDAGLRGQDTQYF

abundance: NA
len: 15
v_gene: TRBV5-1
j_gene: TRBJ1-6
d_gene: NA
CDR3nt: TGCGCCAACCTGAGACGCAGCTCTACTCAGGCACCCCTCCACTTT
CDR3aa: CANLRRSSTQAPLHF

abundance: NA
len: 15
v_gene: TRBV5-1
j_gene: TRBJ2-5
d_gene: TRBD2
CDR3nt: TGCGCCAGCAGCTTGGGGGTTAGCGGGGCGGAGACCCAGTACTTC
CDR3aa: CASSLGVSGAETQYF

abundance: NA
len: 14
v_gene: TRBV7-2
j_gene: TRBJ2-5
d_gene: TRBD2
CDR3nt: TGTGCCAGCTCCACTAGCGGGGAGCAAGAGACCCAGTACTTC
CDR3aa: CASSTSGEQETQYF

abundance: NA
len: 17
v_gene: TRBV6-2/TRBV6-3
j_gene: TRBJ1-4
d_gene: NA
CDR3nt: TGTGCCAGCACCCCCCATCGGGGGGGTCCAACTAATGAAAAACTGTTTTTT
CDR3aa: CASTPHRGGPTNEKLFF

abundance: NA
len: 14
v_gene: TRBV7-9
j_gene: TRBJ1-2
d_gene: NA
CDR3nt: TGTGCCAGCAGCACGGGTCTCTGGGGCTATGGCTACACCTTC
CDR3aa: CASSTGLWGYGYTF

abundance: NA
len: 19
v_gene: TRBV5-1
j_gene: TRBJ2-1
d_gene: TRBD2
CDR3nt: TGCGCCAGCAGCTTGGTCTTAGGTAGCGGGGGGTTATCCTACAATGAGCAGTTCTTC
CDR3aa: CASSLVLGSGGLSYNEQFF

abundance: NA
len: 14
v_gene: TRBV18
j_gene: TRBJ1-1
d_gene: NA
CDR3nt: TGTGCCAGCTCACCAGGGGGCGGGAACACTGAAGCTTTCTTT
CDR3aa: CASSPGGGNTEAFF

abundance: NA
len: 16
v_gene: TRBV21-1
j_gene: TRBJ1-5
d_gene: NA
CDR3nt: TGTGCCAGCAGCACCTTCAGGGGAGGTAGCAATCAGCCCCAGCATTTT
CDR3aa: CASSTFRGGSNQPQHF